These 20 T cell receptor beta chains came from one sample sequenced in a study of cytomegalovirus exposure and HLA in healthy donors. PCR involved 60 Vbeta and 13 Jbeta primers. Profiling relied on immunoSEQ multiplex PCR, and the TCRdb table lists in-frame clones only, not all of them. The data contain hundreds of thousands of clones, over 60% of them seen just once; the ten biggest clones take up 1.5% to 2%. Sequenced sample: PBMCs. The receptors derive from a male donor in good health and CMV-seronegative.

The chain carries TRBV9 and TRBJ2-7, with 7 positions matching TRBD1. Trimming removed 0 bases from V and 6 bases from J; junction bases left unmatched: 6. The CDR3 contains 14 residues. In germline, CDR1 is SGDLS, CDR2 YYNGEE. This chain's CDR3 is CASSVGDRGREQYF. For the CDR3, the DNA is TGTGCCAGCAGCGTAGGGGATAGGGGGCGCGAGCAGTACTTC.

The table lists this clone with a count of one. This rearrangement joins TRBV28 to TRBJ2-1; maybe TRBD1 (6 bases). The germline gives CDR1 MDHEN, CDR2 SYDVKM. The CDR3 runs 16 residues. V was shortened by 8 bases and J by 2 bases, with 19 bases between the two germline ends. CDR3 loop: CASLSPGALPYNEQFF. The CDR3 DNA is TGTGCCAGCCTATCCCCAGGGGCACTTCCCTACAATGAGCAGTTCTTC.

This clone was seen a handful of times. The chain couples TRBV4-2 to TRBJ2-1, with D uncertain. Germline assignment: CDR1 LGHNA and CDR2 YNFKEQ. The CDR3 has 13 amino acids. V lost 1 base and J lost 8, with 9 bases in between. The DNA for the CDR3 is TGTGCCAGCAGCCAAGCGTTAGTTCATGAGCAGTTCTTC. Translating it yields CASSQALVHEQFF.

The genes are TRBV7-2 and TRBJ2-7, with 10 bases aligning to TRBD1. CDR3 length equals 16 residues. Germline V lookup: CDR1 SGHTA, CDR2 FQGNSA. With 5 bases clipped from V and 3 bases from J, the junction kept 10 bases outside the gene matches. The CDR3 loop reads CASSVGSGTGVYEQYF. DNA of the CDR3: TGTGCCAGCAGCGTGGGGTCCGGGACAGGGGTCTACGAGCAGTACTTC.

The chain carries TRBV10-3 and TRBJ1-2; the D is unclear. This CDR3 is built from 12 residues. Germline loops: CDR1 ENHRY, CDR2 SYGVKD. Trimming shortened V by 8 bases and J by 5 bases, and 12 bases separated the two germline ends. The CDR3 protein is CAIFYPPYGYTF. The CDR3 bases are TGTGCCATCTTCTACCCCCCTTATGGCTACACCTTC.

The chain carries TRBV7-8 and TRBJ2-2; D may be TRBD2 (5 bases). The germline gives CDR1 SGHVS, CDR2 FQNEAQ. This CDR3 has 15 amino acids. Deletions cut 3 bases from V and 5 bases from J, with 13 bases between. CDR3 loop: CASSFQRTRTGELFF. CDR3 bases: TGTGCCAGCAGCTTCCAGCGAACTAGGACCGGGGAGCTGTTTTTT.

This chain joins TRBV28 and TRBJ1-1, with TRBD1 as a possible D gene (5 bases). This CDR3 has 16 amino acids. Germline loops: CDR1 MDHEN, CDR2 SYDVKM. Trimming pared 3 bases from V and 1 base from J, leaving 15 bases between. The chain's CDR3 is CASSFSRRVQNTEAFF. CDR3 coding DNA: TGTGCCAGCAGTTTTTCACGCAGGGTACAGAACACTGAAGCTTTCTTT.

The rearrangement joins TRBV18 to TRBJ1-2, with no clear D. The CDR3 length is 15 residues. In germline, CDR1 is KGHSH, CDR2 LQKENI. Trimming shortened V by 2 bases and J by 8 bases, and 18 bases separated the two germline ends. CDR3 in amino acids: CASSPAGPHPSGYTF. In DNA form, the CDR3 reads TGTGCCAGCTCACCAGCAGGTCCTCACCCATCCGGCTACACCTTC.

This chain joins TRBV7-9 and TRBJ2-7, with D possibly matching TRBD1 (6 bases). The CDR3 is 16 residues long. CDR1 is SEHNR and CDR2 is FQNEAQ in the germline V gene (reference sequence). V lost 4 bases, J lost 6 bases, and 22 bases lay in between. The CDR3 reads CASSSGVGEGGREQYF. CDR3 nucleotides: TGTGCCAGCAGCTCAGGGGTGGGGGAAGGGGGACGCGAGCAGTACTTC.

As concerns this clone: At one end, the junction sequence differs from germline, possibly due to a read error. The CDR3 DNA sequence: TGTTCCAGCAGCTTAGAGTCGAGGGAAATCTATGGCTACACCTTC. It encodes CSSSLESREIYGYTF. The rearrangement uses TRBV7-9 and TRBJ1-2; D ambiguous. Germline V gene lookup returns CDR1 SEHNR and CDR2 FQNEAQ (reference sequence). This CDR3 comprises 15 residues.

J is TRBJ2-7 and V is TRBV6-5; D is unclear. Trimming shortened V by 8 bases and J by 2 bases, and 13 bases separated the two germline ends. Germline values: CDR1 MNHEY, CDR2 SVGAGI. This CDR3 comprises 13 residues. Here the CDR3 reads CASASAGPYEQYF. The CDR3 DNA sequence: TGTGCCAGCGCGTCGGCAGGTCCCTACGAGCAGTACTTC.

This chain connects TRBV28 to TRBJ2-3, with a tentative D call TRBD2 (6 bases). Germline lookup yields CDR1 MDHEN and CDR2 SYDVKM. Trimming took 5 bases from V and 1 from J, leaving 19 bases between them. The CDR3 totals 17 residues. The DNA for the CDR3 is TGTGCCAGCAGTATTATGCGGGACCCCCCCCGCACAGATACGCAGTATTTT. Translation: CASSIMRDPPRTDTQYF. Filled out from reference TRBV28 and TRBJ2-3, the complete variable domain reads DVKVTQSSRYLVKRTGEKVFLECVQDMDHENMFWYRQDPGLGLRLIYFSYDVKMKEKGDIPEGYSVSREKKERFSLILESASTNQTSMYLCASSIMRDPPRTDTQYFGPGTRLTVL.

This sequence joins TRBV6-1 and TRBJ2-7; TRBD1 might be the D (6 bases). This CDR3 contains 15 residues. Germline values: CDR1 MNHNS, CDR2 SASEGT. V was cut by 3 bases and J by 6 bases, with 18 bases left in between. The CDR3, as DNA: TGTGCCAGCAGTGATGCGCCGGGACACCCTCCCGAGCAGTACTTC. It encodes CASSDAPGHPPEQYF.

This chain joins TRBV29-1 and TRBJ1-2; 10 bases are shared with TRBD1. V lost 0 bases to trimming and J lost 4 bases; unmatched junction nucleotides: 14. The CDR3 is 18 residues long. Germline V lookup: CDR1 SQVTM, CDR2 ANQGSEA. CDR3 in amino acids: CSVEDQSSRDRGGYGYTF. The CDR3 nucleotides are TGCAGCGTTGAAGATCAAAGTTCGCGGGACAGGGGCGGCTATGGCTACACCTTC.

The chain joins TRBV19 to TRBJ1-5, with a tentative D call TRBD1 (5 bases). The V gene's germline CDR1 is LNHDA and CDR2 SQIVND (reference sequence). V lost 1 base and J lost 9, with 13 bases in between. CDR3 size: 14 residues. The CDR3 loop is CASSIAGESRPQHF. The CDR3 nucleotides read TGTGCCAGTAGTATAGCGGGGGAATCTCGGCCCCAGCATTTT.

The chain couples TRBV15 to TRBJ1-1; a weak D match, TRBD1 (6 bases). Germline loops: CDR1 LNHNV, CDR2 YYDKDF (reference sequence). Trimming shortened V by 0 bases and J by 1 base, and 9 bases separated the two germline ends. There are 15 residues in the CDR3. CDR3 sequence reads: CATSRDRGGNTEAFF. The CDR3 coding sequence is TGTGCCACCAGCAGAGATCGAGGGGGGAACACTGAAGCTTTCTTT.

The chain carries TRBV9 and TRBJ1-6, with unresolved D. The germline V gene encodes CDR1 SGDLS and CDR2 YYNGEE. The CDR3 covers 17 residues. V was pared by 0 bases and J by 0 bases, with 10 bases between. The CDR3 coding sequence is TGTGCCAGCAGCGTAGCTGACTCGGGCTCCTATAATTCACCCCTCCACTTT. Its protein product is CASSVADSGSYNSPLHF.

The V gene is TRBV19, the J gene TRBJ2-5; TRBD1 agrees at 11 bases. V shed 4 bases and J 5 bases; nucleotides not matched to a gene: 9. The CDR3 is 16 residues long. The germline CDR1 and CDR2 sequences are LNHDA and SQIVND (reference sequence). This CDR3 is CASSTPDRGLAETQYF. CDR3 nucleotide sequence: TGTGCCAGTAGTACCCCGGACAGGGGGCTAGCGGAGACCCAGTACTTC.

The sample holds a few counts of this clone. The rearrangement joins TRBV7-9 to TRBJ2-7; 9 nucleotides align to TRBD1. The CDR3 is 15 residues long. The junction had 8 bases not matched to a gene; V was cut back by 5 bases and J by 3 bases. The germline gives CDR1 SEHNR, CDR2 FQNEAQ (reference sequence). The DNA for the CDR3 is TGTGCCAGCAGCCCAGGGACAGGGACGTTCTACGAGCAGTACTTC. Translated: CASSPGTGTFYEQYF. Drawing the rest from reference TRBV7-9 and TRBJ2-7, the complete variable domain is DTGVSQNPRHKITKRGQNVTFRCDPISEHNRLYWYRQTLGQGPEFLTYFQNEAQLEKSRLLSDRFSAERPKGSFSTLEIQRTEQGDSAMYLCASSPGTGTFYEQYFGPGTRLTVT.

The rearrangement joins TRBV19 to TRBJ2-1, with 8 positions matching TRBD2. The germline V gene has CDR1 LNHDA and CDR2 SQIVND (reference sequence). With 3 bases clipped from V and 7 bases from J, the junction kept 2 bases outside the gene matches. The CDR3 runs to 13 residues. The CDR3 here is CASSMGLVNEQFF. CDR3 bases: TGTGCCAGTAGTATGGGACTAGTAAATGAGCAGTTCTTC. The full variable domain, its missing parts supplied by reference TRBV19 and TRBJ2-1, is DGGITQSPKYLFRKEGQNVTLSCEQNLNHDAMYWYRQDPGQGLRLIYYSQIVNDFQKGDIAEGYSVSREKKESFPLTVTSAQKNPTAFYLCASSMGLVNEQFFGPGTRLTVL.